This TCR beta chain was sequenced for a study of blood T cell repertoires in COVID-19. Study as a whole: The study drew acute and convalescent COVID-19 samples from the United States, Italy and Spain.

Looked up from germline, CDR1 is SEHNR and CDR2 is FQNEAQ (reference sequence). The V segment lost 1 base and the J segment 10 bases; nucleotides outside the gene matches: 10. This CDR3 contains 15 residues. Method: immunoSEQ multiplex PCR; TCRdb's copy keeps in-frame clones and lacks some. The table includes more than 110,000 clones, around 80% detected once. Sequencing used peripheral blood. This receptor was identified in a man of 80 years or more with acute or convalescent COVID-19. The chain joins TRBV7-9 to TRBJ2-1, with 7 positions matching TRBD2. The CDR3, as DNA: TGTGCCAGCAGCTTAGTAACCCCCGGGGGGATGGAGCAGTTCTTC. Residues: CASSLVTPGGMEQFF.